This T cell receptor (beta chain) appears in the sequencing data of a study of shared clonotypes between healthy human individuals. In the study overall: Donors, aged 18 to 49, were a couple of women and a few men. Donors had three CD4 naive, three CD4 memory, two CD8 naive and one CD8 memory plate apiece. Notes on the study in general: Clonotype sharing among donors likely depends on sequencing depth.

With regard to this clone: Its cognate antigen is unknown.

The table came from immunoSEQ multiplex PCR; TCRdb's copy has only in-frame clones and leaves some out. In the table there are some 1,600,000 clones, roughly 98% of which are singletons. The CDR3 spans 16 residues. V was cut by 4 bases and J by 0 bases, with 13 bases left in between. CDR1 is KGHSH, CDR2 LQKENI, per germline. This sequence joins TRBV18 and TRBJ2-1; D ambiguous. This TCR derives from a man aged 30-40 years in good health. Source material: naive CD4+ T cells sorted from blood. Regarding subset: CD45RA+ positively selected. CDR3 residues: CASSRTHPNSYNEQFF. CDR3 in DNA: TGTGCCAGCTCACGAACTCATCCCAACTCCTACAATGAGCAGTTCTTC.